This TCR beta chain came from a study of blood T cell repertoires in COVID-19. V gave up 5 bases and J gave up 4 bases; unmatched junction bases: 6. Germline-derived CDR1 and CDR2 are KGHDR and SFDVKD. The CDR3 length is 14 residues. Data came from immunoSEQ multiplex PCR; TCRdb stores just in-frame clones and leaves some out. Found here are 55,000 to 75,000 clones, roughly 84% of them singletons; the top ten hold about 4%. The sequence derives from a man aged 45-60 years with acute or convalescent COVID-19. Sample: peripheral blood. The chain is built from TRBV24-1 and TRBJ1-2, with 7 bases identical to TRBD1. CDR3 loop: CATSGGQAPYGYTF. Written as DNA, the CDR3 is TGTGCCACCAGTGGCGGACAGGCGCCCTATGGCTACACCTTC.